This T cell receptor (beta chain) was captured in a study of cytomegalovirus exposure and HLA in healthy donors. The primer mix had 60 Vbeta and 13 Jbeta primers. Repertoires were generated with immunoSEQ multiplex PCR, while TCRdb's copy carries only in-frame clones and drops some. The data hold about 180,000 clones, with about three quarters observed a single time. Germline lookup yields CDR1 LNHDA and CDR2 SQIVND (reference sequence). The CDR3 runs 12 residues. The V gene lost 2 bases and the J gene lost 6 bases, with 7 bases spanning the gap. In the case of this clone: The same CDR3 also results from other DNA sequences found in this sample.

Source material: PBMCs. This clonotype was sampled from a man between 18 and 29 years old in good health and CMV-seronegative. The chain employs TRBV19 and TRBJ1-2; D gene ambiguous. The CDR3 loop reads CASSIRGNGYTF. CDR3 in DNA: TGTGCCAGTAGTATAAGAGGGAATGGCTACACCTTC.